The rows below give T cell receptor beta chains drawn from one sample of a study of blood T cells in healthy people across ages. Each CDR3 protein gets one entry after TCRdb re-called the 5' RACE reads with MiXCR. The table records about 1.6 million distinct CDR3 sequences, about 35% of them present only once. Sequencing used blood. These receptors were obtained from a woman aged 25 to 39 in good health. CDR3s include the opening cysteine and the closing phenylalanine or tryptophan. Each record gives: V gene, D gene, clone size, J gene, CDR3 DNA, CDR3 protein. The D gene is left open where the match is weak. The size of a clone is reported for some rows only, either as once, few or many, or as a class for expanded clones.

TRBV11-2	TRBD1	NA	TRBJ1-1	TGTGCCAGCAGCTCGACAGGGTTTCGGAACACTGAAGCTTTCTTT	CASSSTGFRNTEAFF
TRBV19	NA	NA	TRBJ2-3	TGTGCCAGTAGTCGACAGTCCTACACAGATACGCAGTATTTT	CASSRQSYTDTQYF
TRBV20-1	NA	many	TRBJ2-7	TGCAGTGCTAGACCCCAGGCCAACTCCTACGAGCAGTACTTC	CSARPQANSYEQYF
TRBV6-1	TRBD2	once	TRBJ2-1	TGTGCCTGCAACCCCCTCCGACTAGCGGGAGCTTTTGAGCAGTTCTTC	CACNPLRLAGAFEQFF
TRBV7-3	TRBD2	NA	TRBJ2-2	TGTGCCAGCAGCCCCACCGGGGGGGCATCCGGGGAGCTGTTTTTT	CASSPTGGASGELFF
TRBV12-3/TRBV12-4	TRBD2	NA	TRBJ2-7	TGTGCCAGCACTCTAGCGGGGGGGCGCGAGCAGTACTTC	CASTLAGGREQYF
TRBV5-6	NA	few	TRBJ2-1	TGTGCCAGCAGCTCCCTGATCGGTACCCCGTTCAACAATGAGCAGTTCTTC	CASSSLIGTPFNNEQFF
TRBV5-4	TRBD1	few	TRBJ1-2	TGTGCCAGCAGCGTACGGGACAGGGCTGACACCTTC	CASSVRDRADTF
TRBV29-1	TRBD2	many	TRBJ2-1	TGCAGCGTTGACCAACTAGCGGGGCACAATGAGCAGTTCTTC	CSVDQLAGHNEQFF
TRBV12-3/TRBV12-4	TRBD1	NA	TRBJ1-1	TGTGCCAGCAGTCCTTGGACAGGGGGCGATTACTCTGAAGCTTTCTTT	CASSPWTGGDYSEAFF
TRBV29-1	NA	few	TRBJ1-6	TGCAGCGTTACATATGGGGGGGCGAATTCACCCCTCCACTTT	CSVTYGGANSPLHF
TRBV6-1	TRBD2	NA	TRBJ2-7	TGTGCCAGCAGTCTCTTAGCGGGGGCCCCCTACGAGCAGTACTTC	CASSLLAGAPYEQYF
TRBV7-2	NA	NA	TRBJ1-5	TGTGCCAGCAGCTTGTACAGAAATAGCAATCAGCCCCAGCATTTT	CASSLYRNSNQPQHF
TRBV5-1	TRBD2	few	TRBJ2-3	TGCGCCAGCAGCCTGAGTATGACTAGCGGGAGTACCGCAGATACGCAGTATTTT	CASSLSMTSGSTADTQYF
TRBV9	TRBD2	few	TRBJ2-1	TGTGCCAGCAGCGTAGGAGGGAGGGGAGGGAATGAGCAGTTCTTC	CASSVGGRGGNEQFF
TRBV7-9	NA	few	TRBJ1-2	TGTGCCAGCAGCTTAGACAGGGCAGAAGTCTATGGCTACACCTTC	CASSLDRAEVYGYTF
TRBV10-3	TRBD2	few	TRBJ2-7	TGTGCCATCAGTGAGTTTGGCGGGAGTCCGGGCGGGAGTAATCCCTACGAGCAGTACTTC	CAISEFGGSPGGSNPYEQYF
TRBV5-1	NA	few	TRBJ1-1	TGCGCCAGCAGCTCCTTAATCGGGGGAGACACTGAAGCTTTCTTT	CASSSLIGGDTEAFF
TRBV30	TRBD1	NA	TRBJ1-2	TGTGCCTGGAACCCCGGACAGGGAAACTATGGCTACACCTTC	CAWNPGQGNYGYTF
TRBV5-6	NA	few	TRBJ2-5	TGTGCCAGCCCCTACCGCAGCTTGTGGAGGGGGTCGGAAGGGGGCAAGACCCAGTACTTC	CASPYRSLWRGSEGGKTQYF
TRBV20-1	TRBD2	few	TRBJ2-3	TGCAGTGCTAGTCAAATTAGCGGGAATCTTTACACAGATACGCAGTATTTT	CSASQISGNLYTDTQYF
TRBV4-2	NA	once	TRBJ2-1	NA	CASSQRQGQGEKLFFGSYNEQFF
TRBV20-1	NA	NA	TRBJ2-1	TGCAGTGCTAGAGATCTAGGCTCCCAGATATACAATGGGCAGTTCTTC	CSARDLGSQIYNGQFF
TRBV6-1	TRBD1	NA	TRBJ1-2	TGTGCCAGCAATGAAGCGCTTCGAGGGGGCTGGGACTATGGCTACACCTTC	CASNEALRGGWDYGYTF
TRBV6-4	NA	few	TRBJ2-7	TGTGCCAGCAGCCACTGTAGGGGGGTAATTGCCTACGAGCAGTACTTC	CASSHCRGVIAYEQYF
TRBV20-1	TRBD1	few	TRBJ1-5	TGCAGTGCTAGATGGGACAGGGGTAGGGTACAGCCCCAGCATTTT	CSARWDRGRVQPQHF
TRBV7-3	NA	NA	TRBJ2-7	TGTGCCAGCAGCTTAACGAGGGGAGGCAACGAGCAGTACTTC	CASSLTRGGNEQYF
TRBV9	NA	many	TRBJ1-2	TGTGCCAGCAGCGCCACACATGGCTACACCTTC	CASSATHGYTF
TRBV30	NA	NA	TRBJ2-5	TGTGCCTGGAGTCCAAAGGGGAAGACCCAGTACTTC	CAWSPKGKTQYF
TRBV7-6	TRBD2	NA	TRBJ2-3	TGTGCCAGCAGCTTGACGGGGGGGCCGTGGGATACGCAGTATTTT	CASSLTGGPWDTQYF
TRBV27	NA	NA	TRBJ1-2	TGTGCCAGCAGTACCCTGTCGAGGCCCCACTATGGCTACACCTTC	CASSTLSRPHYGYTF
TRBV6-2/TRBV6-3	NA	NA	TRBJ1-2	TGTGCCAGCAGTTACTCTGGCAGGAACTATGGCTACACCTTC	CASSYSGRNYGYTF
TRBV28	TRBD1	NA	TRBJ1-5	TGTGCCAGCAGTTTGGGGACAGGGAGGATTACGAATCAGCCCCAGCATTTT	CASSLGTGRITNQPQHF
TRBV12-3/TRBV12-4	TRBD1	NA	TRBJ2-7	TGTGCCAGCAGTTTAAACAGGGGGCGAGGATTTTCCTACGAGCAGTACTTC	CASSLNRGRGFSYEQYF
TRBV24-1	NA	once	TRBJ2-1	TGTACCACCAGTGAAGGCAGAACTAATGAGCAGTTCTTC	CTTSEGRTNEQFF
TRBV9	TRBD2	few	TRBJ2-1	TGTGCCAGCAGCGTAGCAGCGGGGGGAACCTACAATGAGCAGTTCTTC	CASSVAAGGTYNEQFF
TRBV20-1	NA	few	TRBJ2-1	TGCAGTCCCTGGGGCGGGAATGAGCAGTTCTTC	CSPWGGNEQFF
TRBV27	TRBD2	NA	TRBJ2-7	TGTGCCAGCAGTCCCCCCCCTAGCGGGAGGGGGTACGAGCAGTACTTC	CASSPPPSGRGYEQYF
TRBV20-1	TRBD2	NA	TRBJ2-5	TGCAGTGCTAGCGGGAGGGCCGTTAATGAGCAGTACTTC	CSASGRAVNEQYF
TRBV20-1	NA	NA	TRBJ2-5	TGCAGTGCCACCAGGGGAGTGGAGACCCAGTACTTC	CSATRGVETQYF
TRBV18	NA	NA	TRBJ2-3	TGTGCCAGCTCACCGATAACAGGGGATACGCAGTATTTT	CASSPITGDTQYF
TRBV6-2/TRBV6-3	TRBD1	NA	TRBJ1-5	TGTGCCAGCAGTTACCTCCCGGACAGGGGGCGAGCGGATCAGCCCCAGCATTTT	CASSYLPDRGRADQPQHF
TRBV4-1	NA	NA	TRBJ2-7	TGCGCCAGCAGCCACCCCCTCAGCCGACAGTTCGAGCAGTACTTC	CASSHPLSRQFEQYF
TRBV12-3/TRBV12-4	NA	NA	TRBJ2-7	TGTGCCAGCAGTTGGCCCTCCGGGTCCTACGAGCAGTACTTC	CASSWPSGSYEQYF
TRBV3-1	NA	NA	TRBJ1-2	TGTGCCAGCAGCCAGGTGGACAGCCTTCCGGGAGGCTACACCTTC	CASSQVDSLPGGYTF
TRBV11-2	TRBD2	NA	TRBJ2-3	TGTGCCAGCAGCTTAGACTCGGGACTACGTAGCACAGATACGCAGTATTTT	CASSLDSGLRSTDTQYF
TRBV5-5	NA	NA	TRBJ1-6	TGTGCCAGCAGCTTGGGTCTCTATAATTCACCCCTCCACTTT	CASSLGLYNSPLHF
TRBV10-3	TRBD2	NA	TRBJ2-5	TGTGCCATCAGTGGGTCGGGGACTAGCGGGAGTCGTCCGACCCAGTACTTC	CAISGSGTSGSRPTQYF
TRBV10-2	TRBD1	NA	TRBJ1-2	TGCGCCAGCAGCCCCCTGGACAGGGTGGGCTATGGCTACACCTTC	CASSPLDRVGYGYTF
TRBV28	TRBD1	NA	TRBJ1-3	TGTGCCAGCAGTTTGAGGGGGCTAGAAAACACCATATATTTT	CASSLRGLENTIYF
TRBV6-2/TRBV6-3	NA	NA	TRBJ2-5	TGTGCCAGCAGTTACCTGCGACCTAGCGCCAGGCGGGGAGAGACCCAGTACTTC	CASSYLRPSARRGETQYF
TRBV6-1	TRBD2	NA	TRBJ2-4	TGTGCCAGCAAGCGGGGGCCTGGAGGGGGTGAGCAGTACTTC	CASKRGPGGGEQYF
TRBV27	NA	NA	TRBJ1-1	TGTGCCAGCAGTTGGGAGGGGACCGGGACGGAAGCTTTCTTT	CASSWEGTGTEAFF
TRBV7-3	NA	many	TRBJ2-3	TGTGCCAGCAGCTTCCTAGCTAGCACAGATACGCAGTATTTT	CASSFLASTDTQYF
TRBV28	NA	NA	TRBJ2-1	TGTGCCATCAGACCTGGGGGGCGGACGGGTGTGGAGCAGTTCTTC	CAIRPGGRTGVEQFF
TRBV2	NA	NA	TRBJ2-5	TGTGCCAGCCGGTGGGGTCGCCTACAAGAGACCCAGTACTTC	CASRWGRLQETQYF